The clone carrying this TCR beta chain showed up just a few times. Antigen: not known. The CDR3 is made up of 14 amino acids. V shed 6 bases, J shed 5 bases, and the junction held 10 bases outside the gene matches. CDR1 MNHNS and CDR2 SASEGT come from the germline V gene. The sample comes from a study of response to subunit inactivated influenza vaccine. General study findings and limits: Authors proposed each seasonal influenza vaccination draws in few new T cells.

TCRdb analysed the RT-PCR reads with MiXCR anew, one entry per CDR3 protein. Of about 500,000 distinct CDR3 sequences in the sample, about 15% are singletons; the top ten hold 3%. The TCR sequence derives from a man between 45 and 75 years old who received an inactivated influenza vaccine. The rearrangement joins TRBV6-1 to TRBJ2-7, with 7 bases fitting TRBD1. The material was CD4+ T cells sorted from PBMCs, obtained 23 months after vaccination. The CDR3 loop is CASRTGASSHEQYF. The CDR3 nucleotides read TGTGCCAGCAGAACAGGGGCCTCCAGCCACGAGCAGTACTTC.